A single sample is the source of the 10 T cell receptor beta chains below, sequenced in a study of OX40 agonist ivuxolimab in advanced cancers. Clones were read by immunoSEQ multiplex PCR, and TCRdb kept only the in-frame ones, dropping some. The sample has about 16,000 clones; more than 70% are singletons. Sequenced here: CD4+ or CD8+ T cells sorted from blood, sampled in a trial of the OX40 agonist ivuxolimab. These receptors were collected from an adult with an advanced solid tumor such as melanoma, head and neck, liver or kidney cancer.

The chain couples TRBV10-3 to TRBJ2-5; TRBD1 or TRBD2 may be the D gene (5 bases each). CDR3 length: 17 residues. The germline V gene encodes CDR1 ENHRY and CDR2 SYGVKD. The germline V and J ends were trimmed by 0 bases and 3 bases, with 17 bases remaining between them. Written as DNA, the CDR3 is TGTGCCATCAGTGAGTCCTGGGTCAGGGAGTTAGAAGAGACCCAGTACTTC. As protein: CAISESWVRELEETQYF.

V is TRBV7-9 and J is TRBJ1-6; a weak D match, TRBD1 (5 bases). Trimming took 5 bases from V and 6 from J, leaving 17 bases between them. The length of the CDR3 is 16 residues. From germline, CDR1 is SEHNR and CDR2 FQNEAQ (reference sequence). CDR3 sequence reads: CASSATGGFFNSPLHF. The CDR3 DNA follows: TGTGCCAGCAGCGCCACGGGGGGATTTTTTAATTCACCCCTCCACTTT.

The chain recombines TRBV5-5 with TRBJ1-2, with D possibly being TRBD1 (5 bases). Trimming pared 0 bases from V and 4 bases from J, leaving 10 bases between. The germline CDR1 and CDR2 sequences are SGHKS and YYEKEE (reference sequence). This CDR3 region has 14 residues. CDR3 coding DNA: TGTGCCAGCAGCTTGGTGTCAGGGTTCTATGGCTACACCTTC. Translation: CASSLVSGFYGYTF.

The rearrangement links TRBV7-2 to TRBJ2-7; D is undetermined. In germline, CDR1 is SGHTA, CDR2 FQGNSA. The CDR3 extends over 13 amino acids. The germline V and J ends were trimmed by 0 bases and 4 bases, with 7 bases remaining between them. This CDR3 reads CASSLAQGYEQYF. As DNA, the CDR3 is TGTGCCAGCAGCTTAGCGCAAGGGTACGAGCAGTACTTC.

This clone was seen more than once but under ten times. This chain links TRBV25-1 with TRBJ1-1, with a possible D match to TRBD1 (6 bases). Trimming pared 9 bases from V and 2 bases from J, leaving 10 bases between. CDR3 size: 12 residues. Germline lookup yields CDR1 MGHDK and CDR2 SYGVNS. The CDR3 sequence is CASDRINTEAFF. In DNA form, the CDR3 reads TGTGCCAGTGACAGGATAAACACTGAAGCTTTCTTT. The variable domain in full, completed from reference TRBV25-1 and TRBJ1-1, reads EADIYQTPRYLVIGTGKKITLECSQTMGHDKMYWYQQDPGMELHLIHYSYGVNSTEKGDLSSESTVSRIRTEHFPLTLESARPSHTSQYLCASDRINTEAFFGQGTRLTVV.

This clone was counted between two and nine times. The CDR3 coding sequence is TGTGCCAGCAGTGAAAGGGTGGGCGGTCAGCCCCAGCATTTT. As protein: CASSERVGGQPQHF. The chain uses TRBV2 and TRBJ1-5; no clear D gene. Looked up from germline, CDR1 is SNHLY and CDR2 is FYNNEI. The V end was cut by 2 bases, the J end by 6 bases, with 11 bases between. This CDR3 is built from 14 residues.

As DNA, the CDR3 is TGTGCCAGCGGGCGGGGGTCATACAATGAGCAGTTCTTC. Residues: CASGRGSYNEQFF. V usage is TRBV11-3 and J usage is TRBJ2-1, with 7 bases matching TRBD2. This CDR3 is built from 13 residues. Per germline, CDR1 SGHNT and CDR2 YENEEA. The V and J ends lost 8 bases and 4 bases, in that order; junction bases with no gene match: 5.

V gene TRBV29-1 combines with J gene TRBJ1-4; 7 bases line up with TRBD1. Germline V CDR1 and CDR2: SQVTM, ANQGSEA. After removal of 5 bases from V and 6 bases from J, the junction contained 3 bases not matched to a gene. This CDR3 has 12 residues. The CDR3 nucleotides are TGCAGCGTTAGGGGGCTTGATGAAAAACTGTTTTTT. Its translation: CSVRGLDEKLFF.

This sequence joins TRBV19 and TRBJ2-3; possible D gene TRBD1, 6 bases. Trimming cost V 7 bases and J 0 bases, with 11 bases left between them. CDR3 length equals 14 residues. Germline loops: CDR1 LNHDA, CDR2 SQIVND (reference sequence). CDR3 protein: CASKRGGSTDTQYF. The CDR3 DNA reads TGTGCCAGTAAACGAGGGGGTAGCACAGATACGCAGTATTTT.

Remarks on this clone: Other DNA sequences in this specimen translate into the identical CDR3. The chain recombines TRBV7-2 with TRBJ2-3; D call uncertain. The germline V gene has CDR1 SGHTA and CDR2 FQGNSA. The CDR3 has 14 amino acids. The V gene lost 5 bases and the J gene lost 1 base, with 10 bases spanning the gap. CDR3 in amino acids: CASSLGPRTDTQYF. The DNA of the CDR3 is TGTGCCAGCAGCCTAGGTCCCCGCACAGATACGCAGTATTTT.